This is a list of T cell receptor beta chains from one sample in a study of blood T cells in healthy people across ages. TCRdb reprocessed the 5' RACE reads with MiXCR, giving one entry per CDR3 protein. The data hold around 940,000 distinct CDR3 sequences, with just over 50% observed a single time. The sample was blood. These receptors originate from a woman aged 55-69 years in good health. Both conserved end residues are part of each CDR3. The order of the fields is J gene, V gene, clone size, D gene, CDR3 DNA, CDR3 protein. D genes are given only for firm matches. Some rows mark clone size as missing; the rest say once, few, many or name a class of expanded clone.

>TRBJ1-2|TRBV7-2|.|TRBD1
TGTGCCAGCAGCTTGGGACAGACCCGAGGAGGCTACACCTTC
CASSLGQTRGGYTF
>TRBJ1-1|TRBV20-1|.|.
TGCAGTGCTAGTAAGCATATGAACACTGAAGCTTTCTTT
CSASKHMNTEAFF
>TRBJ1-1|TRBV6-2/TRBV6-3|.|.
TGTGCCAGCAGACCCCCGGGAGGGTATGAAGCTTTCTTT
CASRPPGGYEAFF
>TRBJ2-7|TRBV5-1|.|.
TGCGCCAGCAGCTTGGTAAGGGAACCTAGCGAGCAGTACTTC
CASSLVREPSEQYF
>TRBJ2-1|TRBV20-1|.|TRBD2
TGCAGTGCTAGGGCTAATAGCGGGAGGGGGTACAATGAGCAGTTCTTC
CSARANSGRGYNEQFF
>TRBJ2-4|TRBV7-2|.|TRBD1
TGTGCCAGCAGCGAGGACAGGGGTGTAGCCAAAAACATTCAGTACTTC
CASSEDRGVAKNIQYF
>TRBJ2-3|TRBV7-2|.|TRBD2
TGTGCCAGCAGCTTCCTCCGGGGGGCAGATACGCAGTATTTT
CASSFLRGADTQYF
>TRBJ2-3|TRBV7-7|.|.
TGTGCCAGCAGCTTAGTTGCGCCTGGAGATACGCAGTATTTT
CASSLVAPGDTQYF
>TRBJ2-4|TRBV9|.|.
TGTGCCAGCAGCGTAGCTGGAGCTGACATTCAGTACTTC
CASSVAGADIQYF
>TRBJ2-3|TRBV6-2/TRBV6-3|.|TRBD2
TGTGCCAGCAGTCGAACCCTTAGCGGGGGTACGATCACAGATACGCAGTATTTT
CASSRTLSGGTITDTQYF
>TRBJ1-2|TRBV29-1|few|.
TGCAGCGTGGGCCTTGACACCCTGCCTTACTATGGCTACACCTTC
CSVGLDTLPYYGYTF
>TRBJ2-3|TRBV25-1|.|.
TGTGCCAGCAGTGAATTCGGCCACGGCACAGATACGCAGTATTTT
CASSEFGHGTDTQYF
>TRBJ2-5|TRBV27|.|.
TGTGCCAGCTGGGCTACCCCATTGAGCGGGCAGTACTTC
CASWATPLSGQYF
>TRBJ2-6|TRBV7-9|.|.
TGTGCCAGCAGCTACCCAGGAACTGGGGCCAACGTCCTGACTTTC
CASSYPGTGANVLTF
>TRBJ1-2|TRBV4-2|.|.
TGTGCCAGCAGCCAAGTCGACACGCCTAACTATGGCTACACCTTC
CASSQVDTPNYGYTF
>TRBJ2-1|TRBV20-1|few|.
TGCAGTGCTCCACGGGAGCCCTACAATGAGCAGTTCTTC
CSAPREPYNEQFF
>TRBJ2-7|TRBV20-1|.|TRBD2
TGCAGTGCCCAGCGGGAGGGCCCAGTCTTCTACGAGCAGTACTTC
CSAQREGPVFYEQYF
>TRBJ2-3|TRBV9|.|.
TGTGCCAGCAGCGTAGCTATAAGCACAGATACGCAGTATTTT
CASSVAISTDTQYF
>TRBJ1-5|TRBV2|.|.
TGTGCCAGCAGTGGGCAGCCCGATCAGCCCCAGCATTTT
CASSGQPDQPQHF
>TRBJ1-1|TRBV28|.|.
TGTGCCAGCAGACCCCGGGGAATCAGGAACACTGAAGCTTTCTTT
CASRPRGIRNTEAFF
>TRBJ1-2|TRBV4-1|.|TRBD1
TGCGCCAGCAGCCAAGATTGGCTCGGAGGGGGCCGCTATGGCTACACCTTC
CASSQDWLGGGRYGYTF
>TRBJ2-5|TRBV7-2|.|.
TGTGCCAGCAGCTGGGATAGGAGGGCGGAGCAGTACTTC
CASSWDRRAEQYF
>TRBJ2-3|TRBV20-1|many|.
TGCAGTGCTAGAGGAGAGAGCGGCACAGATACGCAGTATTTT
CSARGESGTDTQYF
>TRBJ2-2|TRBV9|.|.
TGTACCAGCAGCTTAGCGGTTACTACGAACACCGGGGAGCTGTTTTTT
CTSSLAVTTNTGELFF
>TRBJ1-2|TRBV28|few|.
TGTGCCAGCAGCCTAGGTGGGCTTTACTATGGCTACACCTTC
CASSLGGLYYGYTF
>TRBJ2-1|TRBV12-3/TRBV12-4|.|.
TGTGCCAGCAGCCACGAAGCGGGCGGTAGGAATGAGCAGTTCTTC
CASSHEAGGRNEQFF
>TRBJ2-1|TRBV29-1|few|TRBD1
TGCAGCTACTCTCCGGGACAGGGGAATGAGCAGTTCTTC
CSYSPGQGNEQFF
>TRBJ2-7|TRBV7-2|.|TRBD1
TGTGCCAGCAGCTTAGGACAGGGGGTCCTGTACGAGCAGTACTTC
CASSLGQGVLYEQYF
>TRBJ1-5|TRBV7-9|few|.
TGTGCCAGCAGCTTAGCGGGGGAAGAGCCCCAGCATTTT
CASSLAGEEPQHF
>TRBJ2-3|TRBV7-3|.|.
TGTGCCAGCAGCTCCTCCGGGACACCCTACACAGATACGCAGTATTTT
CASSSSGTPYTDTQYF
>TRBJ2-7|TRBV10-3|.|TRBD1
TGTGCCATCAGCAGGGACAGCTACAATGAGCAGTACTTC
CAISRDSYNEQYF